This is a list of T cell receptor beta chains from one sample in a study of identifying expanded T cells in peripheral blood. This table comes from immunoSEQ multiplex PCR, and its TCRdb copy is limited to in-frame clones, with some not included. Of 90,000 to 100,000 clones listed, around 90% are singletons. Sequencing was performed on blood. These receptors came from a person aged 18 to 75 in good health. Both conserved end residues are trimmed from each CDR3. D genes are given only for firm matches. Part of the rows lack a size; the others show once, few, many or a class for expanded clones.

cdr3_aa | j_call | d_call | clone_size | v_call
ASSIAANYEQY | TRBJ2-7 | . | . | TRBV19
ASTSSGNQETQY | TRBJ2-5 | TRBD2 | . | TRBV19
ASSLSRGTEQY | TRBJ2-7 | . | . | TRBV27
ASTDGRTQY | TRBJ2-5 | . | once | TRBV19
ASNTGRLLSTDTQY | TRBJ2-3 | . | . | TRBV19
ASSSGQGSNQPQH | TRBJ1-5 | TRBD1 | . | TRBV11-3
ASSLATAQYGYT | TRBJ1-2 | . | . | TRBV7-2
ASSGRGLGNQPQH | TRBJ1-5 | . | . | TRBV6-5
ASSLTGDYEQY | TRBJ2-7 | . | . | TRBV7-6
AWSDRPLGLNTEAF | TRBJ1-1 | . | once | TRBV30
ASREQGSGNTIY | TRBJ1-3 | TRBD1 | . | TRBV5-1
ASSWGGVTEAF | TRBJ1-1 | . | . | TRBV19
SGTRGFTEAF | TRBJ1-1 | . | . | TRBV29-1
ASSPQPSSFYGYT | TRBJ1-2 | . | . | TRBV18
ASQGRTNEKLF | TRBJ1-4 | . | . | TRBV6-6
ASRGVLNTEAF | TRBJ1-1 | . | . | TRBV5-1
ASSRISTGERGYT | TRBJ1-2 | TRBD1 | . | TRBV5-1
ASSLGSAGTYNEQF | TRBJ2-1 | . | . | TRBV11-3
ASSYSPPDGTGGYT | TRBJ1-2 | . | . | TRBV6-5
ASSMDPGSSYNSPLH | TRBJ1-6 | . | few | TRBV5-1
ASSFLSGYTDTQY | TRBJ2-3 | . | . | TRBV6-6
ASSLDGSGNTEAF | TRBJ1-1 | . | . | TRBV11-3
ASSSTRTQRGDGATDTQY | TRBJ2-3 | TRBD2 | . | TRBV7-8
ASSSSRSGTEAF | TRBJ1-1 | . | . | TRBV7-2
ASSIDLRSWF | TRBJ2-1 | . | . | TRBV19
ASSRGTGGSLLSGNTIY | TRBJ1-3 | TRBD1 | . | TRBV5-1
ASSVTIENTEAF | TRBJ1-1 | . | . | TRBV4-2
ASSDGGQGVNQPQH | TRBJ1-5 | TRBD1 | . | TRBV6-1
ASPNEKLF | TRBJ1-4 | . | . | TRBV2
AWSVLGTRNYEQY | TRBJ2-7 | . | . | TRBV30
ASTSGGTGDYGYT | TRBJ1-2 | TRBD1 | once | TRBV5-1
ASSMGGGAWTEAF | TRBJ1-1 | . | . | TRBV18
ASSTGTITYEQY | TRBJ2-7 | . | . | TRBV18
ASSLGSGGAPGELF | TRBJ2-2 | TRBD2 | . | TRBV7-2
SVGVPKNSNTEAF | TRBJ1-1 | . | many | TRBV29-1
AWSVSGYEQY | TRBJ2-7 | . | . | TRBV30
ASSRDRAPNEQF | TRBJ2-1 | TRBD1 | . | TRBV11-2
ASSFGQPNTEAF | TRBJ1-1 | . | . | TRBV7-9
ASSPVPGQLNTEAF | TRBJ1-1 | TRBD1 | . | TRBV18
ASSSLGSGYYGYT | TRBJ1-2 | . | . | TRBV25-1
ASSLTGGFQPQH | TRBJ1-5 | TRBD1 | . | TRBV27
ASRLGTGTYEQY | TRBJ2-7 | TRBD1 | once | TRBV5-1
ASSLSWDISTDTQY | TRBJ2-3 | . | . | TRBV27
ASSIASDSIRNQPQH | TRBJ1-5 | . | . | TRBV19
ASSPREGGEAF | TRBJ1-1 | . | . | TRBV9
ASSTNRGSGNTIY | TRBJ1-3 | . | . | TRBV25-1
ASSSSAPETQY | TRBJ2-5 | . | . | TRBV7-9
ASSVTPNTEAF | TRBJ1-1 | . | . | TRBV25-1
ASSFRDGNYGYT | TRBJ1-2 | . | few | TRBV7-9
ASSPTKNTGELF | TRBJ2-2 | . | . | TRBV18
ASSPGLVSLYEQY | TRBJ2-7 | TRBD2 | . | TRBV6-5
ASSRGTDTQY | TRBJ2-3 | . | once | TRBV7-3
ASSSGTGGFRNTGELF | TRBJ2-2 | TRBD1 | . | TRBV7-9